The T cell receptor (beta chain) under discussion was sequenced for a study of blood T cell repertoires in COVID-19. Study-wide background: The United States, Italy and Spain were the sources of the acute and convalescent COVID-19 samples. T cells, B-cell-depleted T cells, or PBMCs provided the cDNA or gDNA that served as material.

This clone is a singleton in its sample. The length of the CDR3 is 15 residues. Germline CDR1 SGHDT, CDR2 YYEEEE. Trimming pared 0 bases from V and 2 bases from J, leaving 11 bases between. As handled by the study authors: Amplification of reference gene primers provided the estimated nucleated cell counts. Repertoires were generated with immunoSEQ multiplex PCR, while TCRdb's copy carries only in-frame clones and drops some. D and trimming come from the DNA, and the V and J calls and clone size come from that table. The table has under 250,000 clones, approximately 84% seen once. The sample was peripheral blood. This chain uses TRBV5-6 with TRBJ1-1, with a possible D match to TRBD1 (5 bases). This TCR derives from a man aged 45 to 65 who had recovered from COVID-19. The CDR3 bases are TGTGCCAGCAGCTTGGTAGACAGATTAAACACTGAAGCTTTCTTT. The encoded protein is CASSLVDRLNTEAFF.